This is a list of T cell receptor beta chains from one sample in a study of regulatory T cells in long-lasting Graves disease. MiXCR, run by TCRdb on the multiplex PCR reads, gives a single entry per CDR3 protein. The sample carries 320,000 or so distinct CDR3 sequences, about a sixth recorded once. The material was peripheral blood mononuclear cells (PBMCs), obtained at new diagnosis, from a patient treated with antithyroid drugs. The source of these receptors is a female donor with Graves disease. CDR3s include the opening cysteine and the closing phenylalanine or tryptophan. A D gene is named only where the DNA matches it firmly. Only some rows state a clone size, as once, few, many or a class for expanded clones.

many	-	TRBV28	TRBJ1-5	CASSLLGSNQPQHF	TGTGCCAGCAGTTTGCTCGGTAGCAATCAGCCCCAGCATTTT
once	TRBD2	TRBV30	TRBJ2-1	CAWSASGRAWSF	TGTGCCTGGAGTGCCAGCGGGAGGGCCTGGAGCTTC
many	-	TRBV3-1	TRBJ2-7	CASSRGGGYEQYF	TGTGCCAGCAGCCGTGGGGGAGGCTACGAGCAGTACTTC
-	TRBD2	TRBV3-1	TRBJ2-2	CASSREGGTGELFF	TGTGCCAGCAGCCGGGAGGGTGGCACCGGGGAGCTGTTTTTT
-	TRBD2	TRBV7-6	TRBJ2-1	CASSLALEGGRSKYSYNEQFF	TGTGCCAGCAGCTTAGCGTTAGAGGGCGGGAGAAGTAAGTACTCCTACAATGAGCAGTTCTTC
-	TRBD1	TRBV5-4	TRBJ2-7	CASSATGISSYEQYF	TGTGCCAGCAGTGCGACAGGGATCAGCTCCTACGAGCAGTACTTC
many	-	TRBV29-1	TRBJ2-1	CSAEADMRDEQFF	TGCAGCGCCGAGGCGGACATGAGGGATGAGCAGTTCTTC
-	-	TRBV13	TRBJ1-3	CASSFTGGDSGNTIYF	TGTGCCAGCAGCTTCACGGGGGGCGACTCTGGAAACACCATATATTTT
-	-	TRBV30	TRBJ2-7	CAWSDSRAEQYF	TGTGCCTGGAGTGACTCCCGGGCCGAGCAGTACTTC
many	TRBD2	TRBV12-3/TRBV12-4	TRBJ2-2	CATTSGSSTGELFF	TGTGCCACAACTAGCGGGAGTAGCACCGGGGAGCTGTTTTTT
few	-	TRBV7-9	TRBJ1-5	CASSSPRWGGEQPQHF	TGTGCCAGCAGCTCACCCCGTTGGGGGGGCGAACAGCCCCAGCATTTT
few	TRBD1	TRBV10-3	TRBJ1-6	CAIRRDRADNSPLHF	TGTGCCATCAGACGGGACAGGGCCGATAATTCACCCCTCCACTTT
many	-	TRBV6-1	TRBJ2-2	CASSGKNTGELFF	TGTGCCAGCAGTGGAAAGAACACCGGGGAGCTGTTTTTT
many	TRBD1	TRBV7-8	TRBJ1-4	CASSPGGRQENEKLFF	TGTGCCAGCAGCCCAGGGGGGAGACAGGAGAATGAAAAACTGTTTTTT
many	-	TRBV11-1	TRBJ2-2	CANSSPPGQRGTGELFF	TGTGCCAACAGCTCCCCCCCGGGTCAGCGAGGCACCGGGGAGCTGTTTTTT
many	TRBD1	TRBV6-1	TRBJ2-1	CASSHGTGLYNEQFF	TGTGCCAGCAGTCACGGGACAGGCCTTTACAATGAGCAGTTCTTC
many	-	TRBV28	TRBJ2-2	CASRWGNTGELFF	TGTGCCAGCAGGTGGGGGAACACCGGGGAGCTGTTTTTT
-	-	TRBV7-8	TRBJ2-7	CASSLRWGRGDEQYF	TGTGCCAGCAGCTTACGGTGGGGCAGGGGCGACGAGCAGTACTTC
many	TRBD2	TRBV12-3/TRBV12-4	TRBJ2-3	CASSSGSYTDTQYF	TGTGCCAGCAGCAGCGGGAGTTACACAGATACGCAGTATTTT
many	-	TRBV25-1	TRBJ1-5	CASSESIDQPQHF	TGTGCCAGCAGTGAATCAATAGATCAGCCCCAGCATTTT
many	TRBD1	TRBV19	TRBJ2-3	CASSPGGTGGTDTQYF	TGTGCCAGCAGCCCAGGGGGGACAGGGGGCACAGATACGCAGTATTTT
few	-	TRBV29-1	TRBJ2-3	CSVPLTDTQYF	TGCAGCGTCCCCCTCACAGATACGCAGTATTTT
few	-	TRBV6-2/TRBV6-3	TRBJ1-2	CASSTQEGVRSKYGYTF	TGTGCCAGCAGTACACAGGAAGGGGTCCGTTCGAAATATGGCTACACCTTC
-	-	TRBV7-9	TRBJ2-3	CASSLSWGVPDTQYF	TGTGCCAGCAGCTTAAGTTGGGGGGTCCCAGATACGCAGTATTTT
-	TRBD2	TRBV19	TRBJ2-1	CASSIMLRLAGDNEQFF	TGTGCCAGTAGTATAATGTTGCGGCTAGCGGGAGACAATGAGCAGTTCTTC
many	-	TRBV6-5	TRBJ2-1	CASSYSMRAGASSYNEQFF	TGTGCCAGCAGTTACTCGATGAGGGCCGGGGCCAGCTCCTACAATGAGCAGTTCTTC
-	-	TRBV11-3	TRBJ1-5	CASSNFQPQHF	TGTGCCAGCAGCAATTTTCAGCCCCAGCATTTT
few	-	TRBV20-1	TRBJ2-1	CSATLGRGDHEQFF	TGCAGTGCTACCTTGGGCAGGGGGGACCATGAGCAGTTCTTC
few	TRBD2	TRBV11-2	TRBJ2-3	CASSFRGRAGDTQYF	TGTGCCAGCAGCTTTAGAGGGAGGGCCGGGGATACGCAGTATTTT
many	-	TRBV27	TRBJ1-6	CASSYQSTGPLHF	TGTGCCAGCAGTTACCAATCGACAGGTCCCCTCCACTTT
many	-	TRBV2	TRBJ2-7	CASSPEGWDEQYF	TGTGCCAGCAGTCCCGAAGGTTGGGACGAGCAGTACTTC
many	TRBD1	TRBV6-1	TRBJ1-1	CASIDRGGNEAFF	TGTGCCAGCATTGACAGGGGAGGGAATGAAGCTTTCTTT
-	TRBD2	TRBV28	TRBJ2-7	CASKPPLAGQYEQYF	TGTGCCAGCAAGCCCCCACTAGCGGGACAATACGAGCAGTACTTC
many	-	TRBV4-1	TRBJ2-2	CASSLEIQGTGELFF	TGCGCCAGCAGCCTAGAAATTCAGGGGACCGGGGAGCTGTTTTTT
many	-	TRBV6-1	TRBJ2-2	CASSETRFSGELFF	TGTGCCAGCAGTGAGACGAGGTTCTCCGGGGAGCTGTTTTTT
few	-	TRBV4-1	TRBJ1-6	CASSQARRTRDSPLHF	TGCGCCAGCAGCCAAGCGCGCCGTACGCGAGATTCACCCCTCCACTTT
-	-	TRBV28	TRBJ1-2	CASSSDRDDDYGYTF	TGTGCCAGCAGTTCTGACCGGGACGATGACTATGGCTACACCTTC
-	-	TRBV2	TRBJ1-1	CASSRGLNTEAFF	TGTGCCAGCAGCAGGGGATTGAACACTGAAGCTTTCTTT
few	-	TRBV5-1	TRBJ1-1	CASSFIFGTGLLSTEAFF	TGCGCCAGCAGCTTCATTTTTGGCACAGGGTTACTGAGCACTGAAGCTTTCTTT
-	-	TRBV20-1	TRBJ1-4	CSAREDGAGREQMRKLFF	TGCAGTGCTAGAGAAGATGGGGCGGGCAGAGAACAAATGAGGAAACTGTTTTTT